This T cell receptor (beta chain) was profiled in a study of cytomegalovirus exposure and HLA in healthy donors. Overall study results and limits: Whilst most TCR sequences proved rare, a subset of public TCRs occurred across many donors.

Germline V CDR1 and CDR2: MDHEN, SYDVKM. V gave up 5 bases and J gave up 3 bases, with 19 bases separating them. There are 16 residues in the CDR3. The table came from immunoSEQ multiplex PCR; TCRdb's copy has only in-frame clones and leaves some out. The sample shows 150,000 to 200,000 clones, almost 85% of them seen only once. As regards this clone: Its antigen remains unknown.

The sample was PBMCs. This TCR came from a man younger than 45 in good health and CMV-seropositive. The chain carries TRBV28 and TRBJ2-5; tentatively, D is TRBD2 (5 bases). The CDR3 bases are TGTGCCAGCAGTCCCTTTAGCGCCAACGAGGAAGAGACCCAGTACTTC. Translation: CASSPFSANEEETQYF.